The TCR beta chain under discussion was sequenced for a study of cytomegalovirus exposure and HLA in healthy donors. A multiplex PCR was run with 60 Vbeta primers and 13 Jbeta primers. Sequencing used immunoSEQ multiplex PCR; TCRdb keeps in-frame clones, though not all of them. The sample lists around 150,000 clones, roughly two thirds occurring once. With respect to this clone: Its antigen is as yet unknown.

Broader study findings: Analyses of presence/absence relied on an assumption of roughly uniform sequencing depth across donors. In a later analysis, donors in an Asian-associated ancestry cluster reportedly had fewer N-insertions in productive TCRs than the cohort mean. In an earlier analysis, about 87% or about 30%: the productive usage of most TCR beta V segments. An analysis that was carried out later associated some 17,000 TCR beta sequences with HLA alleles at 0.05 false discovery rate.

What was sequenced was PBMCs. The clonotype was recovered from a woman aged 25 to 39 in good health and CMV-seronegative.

CDR3 sequence: CAVRGPGANVLTF. CDR3 sequence (DNA): TGTGCCGTCAGGGGGCCTGGGGCCAACGTCCTGACTTTC. The V call is TRBV5-5, the J call TRBJ2-6; 8 nucleotides match TRBD1. The V gene end was trimmed by 10 bases and the J gene end by 2 bases; junction bases not matched to a gene: 2. The CDR3 is made up of 13 amino acids. Germline-derived CDR1 and CDR2 are SGHKS and YYEKEE (reference sequence).